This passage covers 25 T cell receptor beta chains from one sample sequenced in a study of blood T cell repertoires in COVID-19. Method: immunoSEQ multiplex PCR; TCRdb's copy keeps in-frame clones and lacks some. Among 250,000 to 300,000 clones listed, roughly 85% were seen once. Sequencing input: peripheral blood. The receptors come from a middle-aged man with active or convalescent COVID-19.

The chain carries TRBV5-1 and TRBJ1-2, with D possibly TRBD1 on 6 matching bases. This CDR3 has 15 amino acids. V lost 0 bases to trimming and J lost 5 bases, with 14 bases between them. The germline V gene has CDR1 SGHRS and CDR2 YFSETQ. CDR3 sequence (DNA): TGCGCCAGCAGCTTGGGAACGGGACAAGGTTATGGCTACACCTTC. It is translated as CASSLGTGQGYGYTF.

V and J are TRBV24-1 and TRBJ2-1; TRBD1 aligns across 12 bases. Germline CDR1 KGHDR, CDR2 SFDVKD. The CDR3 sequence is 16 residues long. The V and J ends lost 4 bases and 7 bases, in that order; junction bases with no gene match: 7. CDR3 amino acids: CATSDRDRGLENEQFF. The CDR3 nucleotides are TGTGCCACCAGTGACCGGGACAGGGGGCTCGAGAATGAGCAGTTCTTC.

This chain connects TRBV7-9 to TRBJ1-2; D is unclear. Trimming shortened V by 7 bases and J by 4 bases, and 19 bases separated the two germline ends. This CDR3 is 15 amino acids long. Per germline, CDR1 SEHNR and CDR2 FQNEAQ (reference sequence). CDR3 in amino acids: CASTWTFEGLYGYTF. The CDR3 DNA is TGTGCCAGCACCTGGACCTTCGAGGGTCTCTATGGCTACACCTTC.

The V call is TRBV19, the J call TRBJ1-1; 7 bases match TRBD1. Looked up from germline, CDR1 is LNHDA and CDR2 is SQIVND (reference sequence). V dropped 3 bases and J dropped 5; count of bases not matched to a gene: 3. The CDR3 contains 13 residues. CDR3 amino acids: CASSMPGGTEAFF. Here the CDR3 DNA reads TGTGCCAGTAGTATGCCAGGGGGTACTGAAGCTTTCTTT. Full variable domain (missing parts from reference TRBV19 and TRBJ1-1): DGGITQSPKYLFRKEGQNVTLSCEQNLNHDAMYWYRQDPGQGLRLIYYSQIVNDFQKGDIAEGYSVSREKKESFPLTVTSAQKNPTAFYLCASSMPGGTEAFFGQGTRLTVV.

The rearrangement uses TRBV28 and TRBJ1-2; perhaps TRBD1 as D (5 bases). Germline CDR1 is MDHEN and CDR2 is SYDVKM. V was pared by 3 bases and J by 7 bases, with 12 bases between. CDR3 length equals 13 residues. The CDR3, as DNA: TGTGCCAGCAGTTTGCCAGGGAAAAGTGGCTACACCTTC. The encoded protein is CASSLPGKSGYTF.

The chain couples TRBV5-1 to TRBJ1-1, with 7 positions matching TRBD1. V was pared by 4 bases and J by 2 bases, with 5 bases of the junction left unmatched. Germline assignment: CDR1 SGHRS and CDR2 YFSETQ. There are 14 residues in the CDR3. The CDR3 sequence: CASSKTGLNTEAFF. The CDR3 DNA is TGCGCCAGCAGCAAGACAGGGCTCAACACTGAAGCTTTCTTT.

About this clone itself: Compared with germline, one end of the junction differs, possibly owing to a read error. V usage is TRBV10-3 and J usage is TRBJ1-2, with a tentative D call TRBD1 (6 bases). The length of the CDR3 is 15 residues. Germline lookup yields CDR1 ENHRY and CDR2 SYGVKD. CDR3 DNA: TGCGCCATCAGTGCGACGTGGGGGGGCGAGGGAGGCTACACCTTC. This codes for CAISATWGGEGGYTF.

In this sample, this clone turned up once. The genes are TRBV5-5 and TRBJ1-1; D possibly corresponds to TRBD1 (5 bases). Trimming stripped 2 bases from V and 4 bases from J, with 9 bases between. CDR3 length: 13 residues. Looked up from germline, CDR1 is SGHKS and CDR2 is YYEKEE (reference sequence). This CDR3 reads CASSFQGSTEAFF. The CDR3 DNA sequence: TGTGCCAGCAGCTTTCAGGGATCCACTGAAGCTTTCTTT.

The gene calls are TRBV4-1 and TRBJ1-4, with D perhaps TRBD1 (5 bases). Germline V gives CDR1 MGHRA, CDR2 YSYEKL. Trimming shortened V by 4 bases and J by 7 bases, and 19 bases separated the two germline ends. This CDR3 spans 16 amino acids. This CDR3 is CASSPRTQEGSEKLFF. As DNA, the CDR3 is TGCGCCAGCAGCCCCCGCACGCAGGAGGGGTCTGAAAAACTGTTTTTT.

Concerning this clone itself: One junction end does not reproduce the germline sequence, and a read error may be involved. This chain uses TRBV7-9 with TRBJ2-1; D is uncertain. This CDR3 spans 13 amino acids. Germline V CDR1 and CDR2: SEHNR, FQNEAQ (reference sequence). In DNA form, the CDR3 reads TGTGCCAGCAGCTTAACCCAGTACAGTGAGCAGTTCTTC. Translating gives CASSLTQYSEQFF.

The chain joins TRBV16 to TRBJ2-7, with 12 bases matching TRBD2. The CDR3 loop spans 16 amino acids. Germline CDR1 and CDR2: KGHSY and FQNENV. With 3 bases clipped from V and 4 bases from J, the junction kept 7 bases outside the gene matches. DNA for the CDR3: TGTGCCAGCAGCCAGCCAGCGACTAGCGGGAGTTACGAGCAGTACTTC. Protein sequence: CASSQPATSGSYEQYF.

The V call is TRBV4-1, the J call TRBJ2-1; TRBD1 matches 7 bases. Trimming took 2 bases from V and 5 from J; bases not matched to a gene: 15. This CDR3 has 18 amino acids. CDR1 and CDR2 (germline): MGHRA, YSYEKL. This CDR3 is CASSQRPTGTSQNNEQFF. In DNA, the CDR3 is TGCGCCAGCAGCCAACGACCGACAGGGACGTCGCAGAACAATGAGCAGTTCTTC.

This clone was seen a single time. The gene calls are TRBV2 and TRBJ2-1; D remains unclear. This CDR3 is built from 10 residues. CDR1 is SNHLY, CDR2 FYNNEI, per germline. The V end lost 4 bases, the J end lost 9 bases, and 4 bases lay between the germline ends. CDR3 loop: CASSAREQFF. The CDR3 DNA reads TGTGCCAGCAGTGCCCGTGAGCAGTTCTTC.

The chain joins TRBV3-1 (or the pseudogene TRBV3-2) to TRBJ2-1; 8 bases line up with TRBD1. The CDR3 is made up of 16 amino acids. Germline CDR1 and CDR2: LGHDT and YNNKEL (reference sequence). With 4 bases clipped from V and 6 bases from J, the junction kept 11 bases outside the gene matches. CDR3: CASSRRAGQGGNEQFF. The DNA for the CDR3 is TGTGCCAGCAGCCGGAGAGCAGGACAGGGCGGCAATGAGCAGTTCTTC.

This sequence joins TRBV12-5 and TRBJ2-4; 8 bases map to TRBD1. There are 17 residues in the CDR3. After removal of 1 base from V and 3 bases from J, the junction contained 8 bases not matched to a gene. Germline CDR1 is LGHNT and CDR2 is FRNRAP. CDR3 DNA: TGTGCTAGTGGTTTGGCCCCAGGGGGCTGGGTCAAAAACATTCAGTACTTC. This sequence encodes CASGLAPGGWVKNIQYF.

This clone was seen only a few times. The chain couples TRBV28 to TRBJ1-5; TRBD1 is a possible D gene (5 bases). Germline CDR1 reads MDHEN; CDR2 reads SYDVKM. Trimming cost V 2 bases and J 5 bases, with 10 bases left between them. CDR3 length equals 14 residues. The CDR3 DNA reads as TGTGCCAGCAGTTTACAGGGAAGGGATCAGCCCCAGCATTTT. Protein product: CASSLQGRDQPQHF.

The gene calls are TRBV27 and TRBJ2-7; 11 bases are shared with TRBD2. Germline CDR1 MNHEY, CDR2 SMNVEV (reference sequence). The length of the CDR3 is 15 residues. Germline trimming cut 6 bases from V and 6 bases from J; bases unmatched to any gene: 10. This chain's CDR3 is CASSSILAGVGEQYF. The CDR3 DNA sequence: TGTGCCAGCAGCTCCATACTAGCGGGAGTAGGCGAGCAGTACTTC.

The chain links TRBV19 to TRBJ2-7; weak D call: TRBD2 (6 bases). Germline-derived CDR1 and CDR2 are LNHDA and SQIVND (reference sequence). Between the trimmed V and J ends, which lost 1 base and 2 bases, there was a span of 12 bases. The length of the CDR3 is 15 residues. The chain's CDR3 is CASSIVTGEPYEQYF. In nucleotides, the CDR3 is TGTGCCAGTAGTATAGTTACGGGAGAACCCTACGAGCAGTACTTC.

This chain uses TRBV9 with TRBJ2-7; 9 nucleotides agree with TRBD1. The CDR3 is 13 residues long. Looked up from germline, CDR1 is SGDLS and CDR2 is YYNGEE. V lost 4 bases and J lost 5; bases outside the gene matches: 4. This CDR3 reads CASSRDRGDEQYF. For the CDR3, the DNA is TGTGCCAGCAGCCGCGACAGGGGGGACGAGCAGTACTTC.

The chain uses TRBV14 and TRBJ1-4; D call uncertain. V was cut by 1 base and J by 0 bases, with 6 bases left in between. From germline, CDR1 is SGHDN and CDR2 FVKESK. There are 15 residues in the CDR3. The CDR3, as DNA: TGTGCCAGCAGCCAAGCCCTCGCAACTAATGAAAAACTGTTTTTT. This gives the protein CASSQALATNEKLFF.

CDR3 in DNA: TGTGCCTGGACCGGGCAGGGGGCAGGCTATGGCTACACCTTC. Its protein is CAWTGQGAGYGYTF. The chain uses TRBV30 and TRBJ1-2; 8 bases fit TRBD1. Trimming cost V 4 bases and J 4 bases; bases outside gene matches: 8. Germline V gene sequence: CDR1 GTSNPN, CDR2 SVGIG (reference sequence). This CDR3 comprises 14 residues.

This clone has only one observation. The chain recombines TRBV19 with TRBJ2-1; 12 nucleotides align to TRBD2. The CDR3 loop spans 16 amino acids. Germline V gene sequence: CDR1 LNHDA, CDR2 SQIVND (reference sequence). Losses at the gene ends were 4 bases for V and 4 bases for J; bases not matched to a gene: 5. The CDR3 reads CASSTPGTSGYNEQFF. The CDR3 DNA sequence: TGTGCCAGTAGTACGCCCGGGACTAGCGGGTACAATGAGCAGTTCTTC.

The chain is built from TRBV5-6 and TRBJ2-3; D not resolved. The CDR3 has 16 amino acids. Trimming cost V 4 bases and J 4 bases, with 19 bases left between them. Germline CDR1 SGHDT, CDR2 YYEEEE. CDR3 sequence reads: CASSPATWYLSDTQYF. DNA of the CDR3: TGTGCCAGCAGCCCCGCTACTTGGTATTTGTCAGATACGCAGTATTTT.

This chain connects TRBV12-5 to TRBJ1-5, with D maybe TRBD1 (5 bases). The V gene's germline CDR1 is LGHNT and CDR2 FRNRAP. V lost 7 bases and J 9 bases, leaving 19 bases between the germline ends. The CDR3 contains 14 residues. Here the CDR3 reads CASAREAPPLPQHF. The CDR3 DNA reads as TGTGCTAGTGCCAGGGAGGCACCCCCCCTGCCCCAGCATTTT.

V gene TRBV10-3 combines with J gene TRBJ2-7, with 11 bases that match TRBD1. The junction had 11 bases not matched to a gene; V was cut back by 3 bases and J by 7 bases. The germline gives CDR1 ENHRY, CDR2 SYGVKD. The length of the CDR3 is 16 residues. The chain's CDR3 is CAISDHKPGTGGEQYF. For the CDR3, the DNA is TGTGCCATCAGTGATCATAAACCCGGGACAGGGGGTGAGCAGTACTTC.